A single sample is the source of the 28 T cell receptor beta chains below, sequenced in a study of blood T cell repertoires in COVID-19. Here immunoSEQ multiplex PCR was the method, and the copy in TCRdb shows in-frame clones only, minus some. The table lists 200,000 to 250,000 clones, approximately 82% of them singletons. The sample consisted of peripheral blood. These receptors all come from a woman older than 75 with acute or convalescent COVID-19.

This clone was counted a few times. At one end the junction does not follow the germline gene, possibly because of a read error. This chain joins TRBV28 and TRBJ1-6; no definite D call. CDR1 and CDR2 (germline): MDHEN, SYDVKM. The CDR3 has 15 residues. This chain's CDR3 is CASGEDVVYSSPLHF. The DNA of the CDR3 is TGTGCCAGCGGAGAAGACGTGGTCTATAGTTCACCCCTCCACTTT.

This sequence joins TRBV2 and TRBJ2-3, with 16 bases matching TRBD2. V shed 7 bases, J shed 10 bases, and the junction held 11 bases outside the gene matches. The CDR3 covers 16 residues. The germline V gene has CDR1 SNHLY and CDR2 FYNNEI. The CDR3 region is CASMSGTSGRGSAQYF. As DNA, the CDR3 is TGTGCCAGCATGTCCGGGACTAGCGGGAGGGGATCGGCGCAGTATTTT. The whole variable domain, remainder taken from reference TRBV2 and TRBJ2-3, is EPEVTQTPSHQVTQMGQEVILRCVPISNHLYFYWYRQILGQKVEFLVSFYNNEISEKSEIFDDQFSVERPDGSNFTLKIRSTKLEDSAMYFCASMSGTSGRGSAQYFGPGTRLTVL.

The chain carries TRBV5-4 and TRBJ2-7; 7 bases are shared with TRBD2. The CDR3 spans 15 residues. The J segment lost 0 bases and the V segment lost 3 bases, leaving 6 bases of the junction unmatched. Germline loops: CDR1 SGHNT, CDR2 YYREEE (reference sequence). CDR3 coding DNA: TGTGCCAGCAGCTCCCGGACTAGGTCCTCCTACGAGCAGTACTTC. Protein: CASSSRTRSSYEQYF.

The V and J genes are TRBV19 and TRBJ1-2; tentative D call: TRBD1 (6 bases). The CDR3 has 14 amino acids. Germline CDR1 and CDR2: LNHDA and SQIVND (reference sequence). V was shortened by 4 bases and J by 7 bases, with 16 bases between the two germline ends. In DNA, the CDR3 is TGTGCCAGTAGTAATCCGGGACACCAGAGTGGCTACACCTTC. The encoded protein is CASSNPGHQSGYTF.

This clone was observed once. The chain employs TRBV7-2 and TRBJ2-3; the match to TRBD2 covers 7 bases. The CDR3 totals 19 residues. Germline values: CDR1 SGHTA, CDR2 FQGNSA. The V and J ends lost 5 bases and 1 base, in that order; junction bases with no gene match: 18. CDR3 sequence reads: CASSLRPSRAGEGTDTQYF. CDR3 bases: TGTGCCAGCAGCCTCCGTCCTAGCCGGGCGGGAGAGGGCACAGATACGCAGTATTTT.

This clone was counted a few times. The V and J genes are TRBV5-1 and TRBJ1-6; a possible D gene is TRBD1 (6 bases). This CDR3 contains 16 residues. V dropped 4 bases and J dropped 0 bases, with 11 bases sitting between them. CDR1 and CDR2 (germline): SGHRS, YFSETQ. CDR3 residues: CASSTGQPSYNSPLHF. CDR3 sequence (DNA): TGCGCCAGCAGCACCGGACAGCCCTCCTATAATTCACCCCTCCACTTT.

The chain couples TRBV7-8 to TRBJ2-5; 11 bases are a match to TRBD2. Trimming at V came to 2 bases and at J to 5 bases, leaving 4 bases not matched to a gene. This CDR3 contains 15 residues. The germline V gene encodes CDR1 SGHVS and CDR2 FQNEAQ. The CDR3 sequence is CASSLLAGGQETQYF. CDR3 DNA sequence: TGTGCCAGCAGCTTACTAGCGGGAGGTCAGGAGACCCAGTACTTC.

The V and J genes are TRBV5-1 and TRBJ2-3, with TRBD2 matching 16 bases. Germline lookup yields CDR1 SGHRS and CDR2 YFSETQ. The CDR3 extends over 16 amino acids. V was clipped by 4 bases and J by 4 bases; unmatched bases: 3. The DNA for the CDR3 is TGCGCCAGCAGCCCGGGGACTAGCGGGAGGGCAGATACGCAGTATTTT. It encodes CASSPGTSGRADTQYF.

The chain recombines TRBV7-2 with TRBJ2-5; 10 positions match TRBD2. V shed 2 bases, J shed 1 base, and the junction held 4 bases outside the gene matches. CDR1 is SGHTA and CDR2 is FQGNSA in the germline V gene. The CDR3 is 16 residues long. This CDR3 is CASSLSASGGQETQYF. The CDR3 nucleotides read TGTGCCAGCAGCTTAAGCGCTAGCGGGGGCCAAGAGACCCAGTACTTC.

The V call is TRBV2, the J call TRBJ2-3, with 11 bases matching TRBD1. The CDR3 sequence is 15 residues long. J lost 4 bases, V lost 5 bases, and 5 bases had no gene match. The V gene's germline CDR1 is SNHLY and CDR2 FYNNEI. The CDR3, as DNA: TGTGCCAGCAGTCGGGACAGGGGGTGGGCAGATACGCAGTATTTT. It specifies CASSRDRGWADTQYF.

CDR3 coding DNA: TGTGCCAGCAGTGAACGGGTTAGCACAGATACGCAGTATTTT. It specifies CASSERVSTDTQYF. The chain couples TRBV2 to TRBJ2-3; D is ambiguous. V was cut by 2 bases and J by 0 bases, with 6 bases left in between. The CDR3 loop spans 14 amino acids. Germline CDR1 is SNHLY and CDR2 is FYNNEI. Full variable domain (outside the CDR3, taken from reference TRBV2 and TRBJ2-3): EPEVTQTPSHQVTQMGQEVILRCVPISNHLYFYWYRQILGQKVEFLVSFYNNEISEKSEIFDDQFSVERPDGSNFTLKIRSTKLEDSAMYFCASSERVSTDTQYFGPGTRLTVL.

This clone was detected only once. The chain recombines TRBV9 with TRBJ2-7; TRBD2 might be the D (6 bases). The CDR3 covers 14 residues. V gave up 4 bases and J gave up 0 bases, with 11 bases separating them. Per germline, CDR1 SGDLS and CDR2 YYNGEE. CDR3 coding DNA: TGTGCCAGCAGCTTGCGGGACGGCTCCTACGAGCAGTACTTC. Its protein is CASSLRDGSYEQYF.

The chain couples TRBV27 to TRBJ1-2; 8 nucleotides align to TRBD1. Germline V CDR1 and CDR2: MNHEY, SMNVEV (reference sequence). V lost 6 bases, J lost 8 bases, and 8 bases stayed unmatched. The CDR3 contains 13 residues. Here the CDR3 reads CASRTRGRGGYTF. CDR3 coding DNA: TGTGCCAGCAGAACCAGGGGGCGAGGGGGCTACACCTTC.

The chain combines TRBV9 with TRBJ1-2; possibly TRBD1 for D (5 bases). The V and J ends lost 3 bases and 7 bases respectively, with 13 bases between them. Germline V gene sequence: CDR1 SGDLS, CDR2 YYNGEE. The CDR3 is 13 amino acids. CDR3 loop: CASSDQGWSGYTF. CDR3 nucleotides: TGTGCCAGCAGCGATCAGGGTTGGAGTGGCTACACCTTC.

V usage is TRBV7-6 and J usage is TRBJ1-1; D is perhaps TRBD1 (5 bases). V shed 8 bases and J shed 3 bases, with 13 bases lying between them. The germline CDR1 and CDR2 sequences are SGHVS and FNYEAQ. The CDR3 is 13 amino acids. The CDR3 region is CASWGGGDTEAFF. CDR3 DNA: TGTGCCAGCTGGGGCGGGGGAGACACTGAAGCTTTCTTT.

The chain carries TRBV2 and TRBJ1-2; 8 bases match TRBD1. Germline assignment: CDR1 SNHLY and CDR2 FYNNEI. J was trimmed by 4 bases and V by 7 bases; bases with no gene match: 8. CDR3 size: 14 residues. The CDR3 DNA is TGTGCCAGCATGGGTCCAGGGGGCTTCTATGGCTACACCTTC. Protein product: CASMGPGGFYGYTF.

The V call is TRBV6-9, the J call TRBJ2-1; D is perhaps TRBD2 (5 bases). The CDR3 contains 13 residues. Germline V gives CDR1 MNHGY, CDR2 SVAAGI. Trimming removed 2 bases from V and 14 bases from J, with 16 bases in between. The CDR3 DNA follows: TGTGCCAGCAGTTATGTCTCCGGGGTGCCGAAGTTCTTC. This translates into CASSYVSGVPKFF.

The chain uses TRBV30 and TRBJ2-1; 10 nucleotides match TRBD1. The CDR3 consists of 14 residues. The germline gives CDR1 GTSNPN, CDR2 SVGIG (reference sequence). The V segment lost 2 bases and the J segment 9 bases; nucleotides outside the gene matches: 7. CDR3 in amino acids: CAWSSGTGVVEQFF. The CDR3 nucleotides read TGTGCCTGGAGTTCCGGGACAGGGGTCGTTGAGCAGTTCTTC.

This chain joins TRBV7-2 and TRBJ2-3; TRBD2 matches 8 bases. Germline loops: CDR1 SGHTA, CDR2 FQGNSA. Trimming at V came to 1 base and at J to 6 bases, leaving 12 bases not matched to a gene. The CDR3 spans 17 residues. The CDR3 sequence is CASSLGIGGGHLDTQYF. In DNA, the CDR3 is TGTGCCAGCAGCTTAGGTATCGGGGGGGGCCATTTGGATACGCAGTATTTT.

This clone appeared a single time. The V gene is TRBV6-2 or TRBV6-3, the J gene TRBJ2-1, with 9 bases fitting TRBD2. V lost 6 bases to trimming and J lost 7 bases; unmatched junction nucleotides: 10. Germline V gives CDR1 MNHEY, CDR2 SVGEGT. The CDR3 has 15 residues. The CDR3 coding sequence is TGTGCCAGCAGCCGCGCGGGGGGGCCGGGGAATGAGCAGTTCTTC. The encoded protein is CASSRAGGPGNEQFF.

The chain joins TRBV7-2 to TRBJ1-2, with TRBD1 matching 11 bases. Germline trimming cut 5 bases from V and 5 bases from J; bases unmatched to any gene: 7. CDR3 length: 15 residues. Germline lookup yields CDR1 SGHTA and CDR2 FQGNSA. The CDR3 sequence: CASSQGQGVGYGYTF. The CDR3 nucleotides read TGTGCCAGCAGCCAGGGACAGGGGGTGGGTTATGGCTACACCTTC.

The CDR3 coding sequence is TGCGCCAGCAGCTTGGAAGGGGCTTCCAACTATGGCTACACCTTC. This sequence encodes CASSLEGASNYGYTF. This sequence joins TRBV5-1 and TRBJ1-2; D may be TRBD1 (5 bases). The CDR3 is 15 amino acids. The germline V and J ends were trimmed by 0 bases and 2 bases, with 11 bases remaining between them. Germline V CDR1 and CDR2: SGHRS, YFSETQ.

The chain links TRBV5-1 to TRBJ2-3; TRBD1 matches 7 bases. V shed 3 bases and J 3 bases; nucleotides not matched to a gene: 7. The V gene's germline CDR1 is SGHRS and CDR2 YFSETQ. The CDR3 sequence is 15 residues long. The DNA of the CDR3 is TGCGCCAGCAGCTCGGGGACAGTTTATACAGATACGCAGTATTTT. It encodes CASSSGTVYTDTQYF.

V and J are TRBV29-1 and TRBJ1-5; 7 positions match TRBD1. The CDR3 is 13 residues long. The J segment lost 3 bases and the V segment lost 5 bases, leaving 4 bases of the junction unmatched. CDR1 and CDR2 (germline): SQVTM, ANQGSEA. This chain's CDR3 is CSVRQGLNQPQHF. CDR3 sequence (DNA): TGCAGCGTTCGACAGGGCCTCAATCAGCCCCAGCATTTT.

CDR3 amino acids: CASSLDAGAGQPQHF. CDR3 in DNA: TGTGCCAGCAGCTTAGATGCAGGGGCAGGTCAGCCCCAGCATTTT. This chain links TRBV7-6 with TRBJ1-5; D may be TRBD1 (6 bases). The V end lost 1 base, the J end lost 6 bases, and 13 bases lay between the germline ends. CDR1 and CDR2 from the germline V gene are SGHVS and FNYEAQ. The CDR3 extends over 15 amino acids.

V and J are TRBV19 and TRBJ2-5, with 8 bases identical to TRBD2. CDR3 length: 14 amino acids. The germline V gene has CDR1 LNHDA and CDR2 SQIVND (reference sequence). V was pared by 5 bases and J by 0 bases, with 2 bases of the junction left unmatched. CDR3: CASSPAGDQETQYF. The CDR3 DNA sequence: TGTGCCAGTAGTCCAGCGGGAGACCAAGAGACCCAGTACTTC.

V and J are TRBV5-1 and TRBJ2-2, with 7 nucleotides matching TRBD2. This CDR3 has 14 residues. The V segment lost 4 bases and the J segment 1 base; nucleotides outside the gene matches: 1. The germline CDR1 and CDR2 sequences are SGHRS and YFSETQ. The chain's CDR3 is CASSPGGNTGELFF. The DNA of the CDR3 is TGCGCCAGCAGCCCGGGGGGGAACACCGGGGAGCTGTTTTTT.

In its sample, this clone was seen a few times. The chain recombines TRBV15 with TRBJ1-2, with 9 bases matching TRBD1. CDR1 and CDR2 (germline): LNHNV, YYDKDF (reference sequence). This CDR3 is built from 15 residues. The ends lost 5 bases at V and 0 bases at J; junction bases unmatched: 4. CDR3 sequence reads: CATSPRDRANYGYTF. CDR3 DNA: TGTGCCACCAGCCCCCGGGACAGGGCTAACTATGGCTACACCTTC.